This paragraph reports one TCR beta chain. These data come from a study of T cells after yellow fever vaccination. Study-level background: In the case of low-cell-number fractions, SMART-Seq v4 Ultra Low Input was used for preparation.

Using its own MiXCR run on the 5' RACE reads, TCRdb lists one record per CDR3 protein. The sample carries around 530,000 distinct CDR3 sequences, about a sixth recorded once. This CDR3 is built from 18 residues. Germline V gene lookup returns CDR1 DFQATT and CDR2 SNEGSKA (reference sequence). With 2 bases clipped from V and 1 base from J, the junction kept 10 bases outside the gene matches. The V and J genes are TRBV20-1 and TRBJ2-2; 10 bases map to TRBD1. This TCR derives from a man between 18 and 29 years old who received the YFV17D yellow fever vaccine. The source material was PBMCs, sampled roughly 5 days after the first yellow fever vaccination. The CDR3 region has the DNA TGCAGTGCTAGACCTCCGGGACAGGGGTATTTGAACACCGGGGAGCTGTTTTTT. Amino acids: CSARPPGQGYLNTGELFF.